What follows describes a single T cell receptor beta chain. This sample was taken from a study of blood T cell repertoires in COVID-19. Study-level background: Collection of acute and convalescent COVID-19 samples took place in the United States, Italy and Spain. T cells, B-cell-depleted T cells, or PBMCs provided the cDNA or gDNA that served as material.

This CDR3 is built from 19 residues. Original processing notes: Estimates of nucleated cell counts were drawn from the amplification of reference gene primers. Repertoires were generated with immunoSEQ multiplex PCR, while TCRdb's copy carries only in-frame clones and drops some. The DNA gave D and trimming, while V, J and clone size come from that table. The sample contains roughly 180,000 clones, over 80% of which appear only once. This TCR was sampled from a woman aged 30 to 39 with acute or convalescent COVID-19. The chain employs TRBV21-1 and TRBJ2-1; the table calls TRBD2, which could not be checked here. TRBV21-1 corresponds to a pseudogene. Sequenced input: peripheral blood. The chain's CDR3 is CATPQVGTSGASSYNEQFF. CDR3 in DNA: TGTGCCACACCGCAGGTGGGGACTAGCGGGGCGAGCTCCTACAATGAGCAGTTCTTC.